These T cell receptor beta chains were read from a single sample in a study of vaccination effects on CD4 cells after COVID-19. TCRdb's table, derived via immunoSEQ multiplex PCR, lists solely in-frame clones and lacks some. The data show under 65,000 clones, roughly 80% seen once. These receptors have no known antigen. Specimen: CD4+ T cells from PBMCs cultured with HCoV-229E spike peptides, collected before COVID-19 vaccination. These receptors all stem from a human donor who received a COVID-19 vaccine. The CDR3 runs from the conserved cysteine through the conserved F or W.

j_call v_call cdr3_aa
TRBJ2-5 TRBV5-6 CASSTYHIETQYF
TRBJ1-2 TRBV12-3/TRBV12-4 CASSFRAWDGYTF
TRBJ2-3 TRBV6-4 CASSPVLAGGPDTQYF
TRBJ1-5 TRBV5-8 CASSLGQKINQPQHF
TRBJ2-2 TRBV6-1 CASSDTSGVLRIGELFF
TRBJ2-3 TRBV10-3 CAAGRRGPTDTQYF
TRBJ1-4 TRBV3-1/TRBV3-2 CASSPRTGTEKLFF
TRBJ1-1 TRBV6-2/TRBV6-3 CASSDRVFTEAFF
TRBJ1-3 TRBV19 CASTRTAGNTIYF
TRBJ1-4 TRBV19 CASSIGFGVETDEKLFF
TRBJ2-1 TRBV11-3 CASSLDFRGGDNEQFF
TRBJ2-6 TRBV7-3 CASSPDLTGANVLTF
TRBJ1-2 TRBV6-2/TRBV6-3 CASSQQGDYGYTF
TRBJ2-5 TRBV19 CASSIARGIETQYF
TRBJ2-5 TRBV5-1 CASSLGTMREQETQYF
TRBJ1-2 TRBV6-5 CASRLGTANGYTF
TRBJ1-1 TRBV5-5 CASSWGQGKNTEAFF
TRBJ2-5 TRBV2 CASRPTVYQETQYF
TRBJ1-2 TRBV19 CASQERIHGYTF
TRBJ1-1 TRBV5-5 CASSFWGAEAFF
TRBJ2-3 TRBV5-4 CASSLEWGGEKDTQYF
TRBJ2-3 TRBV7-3 CASSLLVWGDTQYF
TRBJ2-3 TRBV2 CASSNRGSTDTQYF
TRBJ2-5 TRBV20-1 CSAGFGETQYF
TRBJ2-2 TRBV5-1 CASCGTGNTGELFF
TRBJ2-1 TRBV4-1 CASSRSDHLAGVWNEQFF
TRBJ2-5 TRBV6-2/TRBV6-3 CASSLRGPETQYF
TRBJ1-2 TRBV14 CASSQSRNYGYTF
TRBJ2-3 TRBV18 CASSPSDTQYF
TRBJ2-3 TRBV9 CASSAAMGDTQYF
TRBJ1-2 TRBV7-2 CASSLTGGFGYGYTF
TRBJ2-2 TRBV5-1 CASSLTGGGRAGELFF
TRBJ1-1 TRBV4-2 CASSLNRGSTEAFF
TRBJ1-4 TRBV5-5 CASSRNRAGEKLFF
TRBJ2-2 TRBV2 CASINSRGNTGELFF
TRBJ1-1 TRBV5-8 CASSWRQGTNTEAFF
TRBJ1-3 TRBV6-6 CASSPGRDRGIGNTIYF
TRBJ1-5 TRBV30 CAWSELRGGQPQHF
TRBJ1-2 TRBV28 CASSSGTGLPRDYGYTF
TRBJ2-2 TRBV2 CASSELRELFF
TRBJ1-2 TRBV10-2 CATDATGYGYGYTF
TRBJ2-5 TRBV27 CASSLYREGARETQYF
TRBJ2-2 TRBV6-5 CASSYVQRTGELFF
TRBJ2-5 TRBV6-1 CASSEAWDRDETQYF
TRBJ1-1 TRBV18 CASSPGPRNTEAFF
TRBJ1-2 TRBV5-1 CASSLGEPGDGYTF
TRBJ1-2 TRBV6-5 CASSIQGYNYGYTF